This TCR beta chain was identified during a study of T cell changes during pregnancy in multiple sclerosis. Sequencing used immunoSEQ multiplex PCR; TCRdb keeps in-frame clones, though not all of them. The sample comprises around 86,000 clones, 85% to 95% of which are singletons, and approximately 0.93% rests with the top ten. The sequence was obtained from a female donor with multiple sclerosis, enrolled in a pregnancy study. Sample: peripheral blood, taken in the first trimester of pregnancy.

As DNA, the CDR3 is TGTGCCAGTAGCTTCCTGACTAGCGGCGCTGAGCAGTTCTTC. This encodes CASSFLTSGAEQFF. The chain uses TRBV19 and TRBJ2-1, with 9 bases identical to TRBD2. The trim removed 6 bases at V and 9 bases at J, leaving 9 bases unmatched. Looked up from germline, CDR1 is LNHDA and CDR2 is SQIVND (reference sequence). CDR3 length: 14 amino acids.